These 28 T cell receptor beta chains originate from one sample sequenced in a study of blood T cell repertoires in COVID-19. Produced via immunoSEQ multiplex PCR; TCRdb's table is partial and in-frame only. The sample lists some 350,000 clones; about 87% were seen once. Sequenced input: peripheral blood. The receptors shown here come from a human donor in a cohort sampled during active COVID-19.

The chain has TRBV10-2 and TRBJ2-6; no clear D. Trimming took 3 bases from V and 0 from J, leaving 6 bases between them. Germline CDR1 WSHSY, CDR2 SAAADI. There are 15 residues in the CDR3. Written as DNA, the CDR3 is TGCGCCAGCAGTGACTACAGCTCTGGGGCCAACGTCCTGACTTTC. Its translation is CASSDYSSGANVLTF.

This clone was counted a single time. The CDR3 DNA follows: TGCGCCAGCCTCTTCTCGGACAGGAGCTCCTACGAGCAGTACTTC. Protein sequence: CASLFSDRSSYEQYF. The rearrangement joins TRBV5-1 to TRBJ2-7; TRBD1 matches 7 bases. The CDR3 contains 15 residues. Germline V gene lookup returns CDR1 SGHRS and CDR2 YFSETQ. Germline trimming cut 7 bases from V and 0 bases from J; bases unmatched to any gene: 10.

This chain uses TRBV2 with TRBJ2-7; D possibly corresponds to TRBD2 (6 bases). CDR1 and CDR2 (germline): SNHLY, FYNNEI. With 6 bases removed from V and 2 bases from J, the gap between germline ends came to 17 bases. The CDR3 has 15 amino acids. The CDR3 loop is CASRGTLSSAYEQYF. The DNA of the CDR3 is TGTGCCAGCAGGGGGACTTTATCCTCCGCCTACGAGCAGTACTTC.

This chain joins TRBV11-2 and TRBJ2-1; 9 nucleotides line up with TRBD2. The J segment lost 6 bases and the V segment lost 5 bases, leaving 8 bases of the junction unmatched. The CDR3 length is 15 residues. Germline V gives CDR1 SGHAT, CDR2 FQNNGV. This chain's CDR3 is CASSNPAGGLNEQFF. In nucleotides, the CDR3 is TGTGCCAGCAGCAACCCAGCGGGGGGACTCAATGAGCAGTTCTTC.

V gene TRBV19 combines with J gene TRBJ2-3; D may be TRBD1 (5 bases). From germline, CDR1 is LNHDA and CDR2 SQIVND (reference sequence). This CDR3 comprises 13 residues. V gave up 3 bases and J gave up 2 bases, with 6 bases separating them. CDR3 coding DNA: TGTGCCAGTAGTATCAGGGACACAGATACGCAGTATTTT. It translates to CASSIRDTDTQYF.

This clone was found a few times. V gene TRBV3-1 (or the pseudogene TRBV3-2) combines with J gene TRBJ1-2; D call uncertain. Trimming took off 1 base at V and 0 bases at J, with 3 bases between the two ends. Germline CDR1 and CDR2: LGHDT and YNNKEL (reference sequence). The CDR3 covers 13 residues. The CDR3 loop is CASSQVSNYGYTF. The CDR3, as DNA: TGTGCCAGCAGCCAAGTATCTAACTATGGCTACACCTTC.

This clone was observed once. CDR3 in DNA: TGTGCCAGCAGCTACATGAGTACAGGGAACTATGGCTACACCTTC. Translated: CASSYMSTGNYGYTF. The chain employs TRBV7-6 and TRBJ1-2; perhaps TRBD1 as D (6 bases). The CDR3 sequence is 15 residues long. V was cut by 4 bases and J by 2 bases, with 14 bases left in between. CDR1 SGHVS and CDR2 FNYEAQ come from the germline V gene.

The V call is TRBV9, the J call TRBJ1-5; D gene unclear. Trimming shortened V by 4 bases and J by 2 bases, and 13 bases separated the two germline ends. Germline V CDR1 and CDR2: SGDLS, YYNGEE. This CDR3 comprises 15 residues. The CDR3 bases are TGTGCCAGCAGCCCAGGTTGGGTCGGCAATCAGCCCCAGCATTTT. Translated: CASSPGWVGNQPQHF.

This clone was counted a few times. In nucleotides, the CDR3 is TGTGCGGCTAATTCAGGGGATTCACCCCTCCACTTT. It encodes CAANSGDSPLHF. The chain employs TRBV10-3 and TRBJ1-6; weak D call: TRBD1 (6 bases). The CDR3 is 12 residues long. Germline CDR1 reads ENHRY; CDR2 reads SYGVKD.

This chain joins TRBV7-2 and TRBJ2-7; D may be TRBD2 (5 bases). The CDR3 contains 12 residues. Germline lookup yields CDR1 SGHTA and CDR2 FQGNSA. V lost 1 base and J lost 7, with 8 bases in between. In nucleotides, the CDR3 is TGTGCCAGCAGCTTAGTTCCGGGGGAGCAGTACTTC. This translates into CASSLVPGEQYF. Based on the CDR3 plus reference TRBV7-2 and TRBJ2-7, the full variable domain is GAGVSQSPSNKVTEKGKDVELRCDPISGHTALYWYRQSLGQGLEFLIYFQGNSAPDKSGLPSDRFSAERTGGSVSTLTIQRTQQEDSAVYLCASSLVPGEQYFGPGTRLTVT.

The rearrangement links TRBV24-1 to TRBJ1-4, with TRBD1 matching 12 bases. Per the germline V gene, CDR1 is KGHDR and CDR2 is SFDVKD. This CDR3 region has 15 residues. V lost 4 bases, J lost 8 bases, and 4 bases stayed unmatched. The CDR3 DNA follows: TGTGCCACCAGTGACTCCGGGACAGGGGGCGAAAAACTGTTTTTT. This codes for CATSDSGTGGEKLFF.

This clone has just one count. The chain employs TRBV19 and TRBJ2-3, with TRBD2 matching 8 bases. CDR1 is LNHDA and CDR2 is SQIVND in the germline V gene (reference sequence). Trimming cost V 5 bases and J 6 bases; bases outside gene matches: 7. The CDR3 covers 14 residues. Here the CDR3 DNA reads TGTGCCAGTAGTTCGGGACTAGGGAGGGATACGCAGTATTTT. This translates into CASSSGLGRDTQYF.

The chain joins TRBV7-8 to TRBJ2-7; 11 nucleotides agree with TRBD2. The CDR3 has 15 residues. Trimming cost V 3 bases and J 7 bases; bases outside gene matches: 8. CDR1 and CDR2 from the germline V gene are SGHVS and FQNEAQ. CDR3 sequence reads: CASSLMLAGGREQYF. CDR3 DNA: TGTGCCAGCAGCTTGATGTTAGCGGGAGGGCGGGAGCAGTACTTC.

The chain has TRBV10-3 and TRBJ2-7; D might be TRBD1 (7 bases). The CDR3 is 17 residues long. Trimming shortened V by 10 bases and J by 0 bases, and 25 bases separated the two germline ends. Germline CDR1 ENHRY, CDR2 SYGVKD. CDR3 in DNA: TGTGCCACAGGGGGGCAGATCTACGACCCTAGCTCCTACGAGCAGTACTTC. Translated, it gives CATGGQIYDPSSYEQYF.

The chain carries TRBV6-1 and TRBJ2-2; D remains unclear. V shed 4 bases and J shed 2 bases, with 14 bases lying between them. The germline gives CDR1 MNHNS, CDR2 SASEGT. This CDR3 is built from 16 residues. CDR3 coding DNA: TGTGCCAGCAGTGTTTTTTTCAGAACCAACACCGGGGAGCTGTTTTTT. Translated: CASSVFFRTNTGELFF.

This chain links TRBV28 with TRBJ2-1; the D is unclear. Looked up from germline, CDR1 is MDHEN and CDR2 is SYDVKM. Trimming left V 3 bases short and J 5 bases short, with 11 bases between. The CDR3 contains 14 residues. The CDR3: CASSFSLANNEQFF. The DNA of the CDR3 is TGTGCCAGCAGTTTTAGTCTCGCTAACAATGAGCAGTTCTTC.

The chain joins TRBV24-1 to TRBJ2-1, with D possibly being TRBD2 (6 bases). The CDR3 is made up of 15 amino acids. CDR1 and CDR2 (germline): KGHDR, SFDVKD. The ends were cut back, 2 bases at V and 1 base at J, with 8 bases in the middle. The CDR3 region is CATSDSEGSYNEQFF. CDR3 bases: TGTGCCACCAGTGATTCGGAGGGGTCCTACAATGAGCAGTTCTTC.

This clone has a single count. J is TRBJ1-3 and V is TRBV2; possible D gene TRBD1, 5 bases. This CDR3 region has 15 residues. Germline CDR1 is SNHLY and CDR2 is FYNNEI. The V end lost 6 bases, the J end lost 0 bases, and 12 bases lay between the germline ends. CDR3 nucleotide sequence: TGTGCCAGCAGCAGAGACAGTAACTCTGGAAACACCATATATTTT. It codes for CASSRDSNSGNTIYF.

V and J are TRBV7-9 and TRBJ2-7; 9 bases fit TRBD2. This CDR3 has 18 residues. Germline assignment: CDR1 SEHNR and CDR2 FQNEAQ (reference sequence). Trimming at V came to 1 base and at J to 4 bases, leaving 14 bases not matched to a gene. This chain's CDR3 is CASSLGGLAGATLYEQYF. For the CDR3, the DNA is TGTGCCAGCAGCTTAGGGGGTTTAGCGGGAGCCACCTTATACGAGCAGTACTTC.

This rearrangement joins TRBV7-3 to TRBJ2-1, with 8 bases matching TRBD2. V lost 5 bases, J lost 8 bases, and 8 bases stayed unmatched. Looked up from germline, CDR1 is SGHTA and CDR2 is FQGTGA. The CDR3 totals 14 residues. Here the CDR3 DNA reads TGTGCCAGCAGCCTTAGCGGGGCCCGCGATGAGCAGTTCTTC. It translates to CASSLSGARDEQFF.

The chain uses TRBV30 and TRBJ2-1, with TRBD1 identical over 9 bases. V lost 7 bases to trimming and J lost 1 base; unmatched junction nucleotides: 8. CDR3 length equals 15 residues. The germline V gene has CDR1 GTSNPN and CDR2 SVGIG (reference sequence). CDR3 region: CASNSGTGSYNEQFF. CDR3 in DNA: TGTGCCTCCAATTCCGGGACAGGGTCCTACAATGAGCAGTTCTTC.

This clone was observed a handful of times. J is TRBJ2-5 and V is TRBV3-1 (or the pseudogene TRBV3-2), with a possible D match to TRBD2 (6 bases). The V gene's germline CDR1 is LGHDT and CDR2 YNNKEL (reference sequence). This CDR3 spans 13 amino acids. The ends were cut back, 1 base at V and 5 bases at J, with 8 bases in the middle. In DNA form, the CDR3 reads TGTGCCAGCAGCCAAGGACTAGAGGAGACCCAGTACTTC. Translated: CASSQGLEETQYF.

In its sample, this clone was seen a few times. The J gene is TRBJ1-2, the V gene TRBV5-4; tentatively, D is TRBD1 (5 bases). Trimming cost V 0 bases and J 2 bases, with 14 bases left between them. Germline V CDR1 and CDR2: SGHNT, YYREEE (reference sequence). The CDR3 spans 16 residues. As DNA, the CDR3 is TGTGCCAGCAGCTTGGGAGGGCAGGGACTCAACTATGGCTACACCTTC. Residues: CASSLGGQGLNYGYTF.

V usage is TRBV3-1 (or the pseudogene TRBV3-2) and J usage is TRBJ1-6; perhaps TRBD1 as D (5 bases). Germline CDR1 is LGHDT and CDR2 is YNNKEL (reference sequence). This CDR3 has 14 residues. V was cut by 4 bases and J by 5 bases, with 9 bases left in between. In DNA, the CDR3 is TGTGCCAGCAGCCGGGGACTGGATAATTCACCCCTCCACTTT. Protein: CASSRGLDNSPLHF.

The CDR3 sequence is CATSRDRGIANYGYTF. The DNA of the CDR3 is TGTGCCACCAGCAGAGACAGGGGGATTGCTAACTATGGCTACACCTTC. The genes are TRBV15 and TRBJ1-2; 7 bases fit TRBD1. The CDR3 covers 16 residues. V lost 0 bases and J lost 0; bases outside the gene matches: 4. The germline gives CDR1 LNHNV, CDR2 YYDKDF (reference sequence).

The CDR3 coding sequence is TGCGCCAGCAGCCCGGGACAGGCAGAGACCCAGTACTTC. This translates into CASSPGQAETQYF. The chain is built from TRBV5-1 and TRBJ2-5; 8 bases map to TRBD1. CDR1 and CDR2 from the germline V gene are SGHRS and YFSETQ. The CDR3 runs 13 residues. The ends lost 4 bases at V and 4 bases at J; junction bases unmatched: 3.

This clone was seen only a few times. This chain uses TRBV10-3 with TRBJ1-3; D ambiguous. Germline loops: CDR1 ENHRY, CDR2 SYGVKD. The CDR3 contains 10 residues. Trimming pared 10 bases from V and 1 base from J, leaving 2 bases between. CDR3 in amino acids: CATSGNTIYF. CDR3 in DNA: TGTGCCACGTCTGGAAACACCATATATTTT.

This chain connects TRBV21-1 to TRBJ1-5; the D segment call TRBD1 is taken from the table without a DNA check. TRBV21-1 is reported as a pseudogene. The CDR3 covers 15 residues. The CDR3 coding sequence is TGTGCCAGCAGCAAAGGTGGACATCACAATCAGCCCCAGCATTTT. It encodes CASSKGGHHNQPQHF.